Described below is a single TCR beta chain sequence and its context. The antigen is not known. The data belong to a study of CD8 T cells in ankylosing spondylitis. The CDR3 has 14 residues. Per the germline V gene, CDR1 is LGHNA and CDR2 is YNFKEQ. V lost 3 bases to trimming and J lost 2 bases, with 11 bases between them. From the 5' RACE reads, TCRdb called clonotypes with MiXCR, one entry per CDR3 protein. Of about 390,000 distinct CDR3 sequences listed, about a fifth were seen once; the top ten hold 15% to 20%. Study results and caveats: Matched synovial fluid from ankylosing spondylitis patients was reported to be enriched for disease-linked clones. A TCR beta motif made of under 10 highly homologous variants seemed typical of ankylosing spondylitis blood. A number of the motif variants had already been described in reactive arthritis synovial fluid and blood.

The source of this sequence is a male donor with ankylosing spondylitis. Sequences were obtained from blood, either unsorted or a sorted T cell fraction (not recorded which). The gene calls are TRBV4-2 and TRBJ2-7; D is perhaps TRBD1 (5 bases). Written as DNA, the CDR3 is TGTGCCAGCAGCCAGGAATGGACACCCTACGAGCAGTACTTC. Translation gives CASSQEWTPYEQYF.